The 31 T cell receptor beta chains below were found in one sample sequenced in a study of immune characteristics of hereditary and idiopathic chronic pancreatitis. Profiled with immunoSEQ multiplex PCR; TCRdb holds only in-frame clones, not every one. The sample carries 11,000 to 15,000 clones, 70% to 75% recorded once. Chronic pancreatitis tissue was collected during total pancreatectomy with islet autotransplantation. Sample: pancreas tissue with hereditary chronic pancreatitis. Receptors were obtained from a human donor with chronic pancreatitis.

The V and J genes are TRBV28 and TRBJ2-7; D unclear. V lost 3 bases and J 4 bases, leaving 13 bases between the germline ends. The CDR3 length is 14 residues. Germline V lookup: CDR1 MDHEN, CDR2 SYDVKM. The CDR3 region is CASSFRRSGYEQYF. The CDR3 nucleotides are TGTGCCAGCAGTTTCCGTAGGAGTGGATACGAGCAGTACTTC.

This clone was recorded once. The CDR3 sequence: CASSPDRGSGYTF. DNA for the CDR3: TGTGCCAGCAGCCCGGACAGGGGAAGCGGCTACACCTTC. The chain joins TRBV28 to TRBJ1-2, with 9 bases that match TRBD1. In germline, CDR1 is MDHEN, CDR2 SYDVKM. The ends lost 6 bases at V and 8 bases at J; junction bases unmatched: 7. This CDR3 has 13 residues.

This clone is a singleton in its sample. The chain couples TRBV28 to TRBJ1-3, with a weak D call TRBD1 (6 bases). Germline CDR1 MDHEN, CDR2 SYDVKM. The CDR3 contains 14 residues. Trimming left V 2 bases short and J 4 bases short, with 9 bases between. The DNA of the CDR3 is TGTGCCAGCAGTTTAACAGGGAAGGGAAACACCATATATTTT. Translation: CASSLTGKGNTIYF. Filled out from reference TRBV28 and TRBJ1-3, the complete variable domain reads DVKVTQSSRYLVKRTGEKVFLECVQDMDHENMFWYRQDPGLGLRLIYFSYDVKMKEKGDIPEGYSVSREKKERFSLILESASTNQTSMYLCASSLTGKGNTIYFGEGSWLTVV.

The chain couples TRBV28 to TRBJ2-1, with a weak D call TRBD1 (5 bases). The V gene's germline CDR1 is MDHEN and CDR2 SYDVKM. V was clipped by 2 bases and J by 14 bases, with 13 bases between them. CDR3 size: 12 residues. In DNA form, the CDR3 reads TGTGCCAGCAGTTTAGTGCAGGGTTCTGAGTTCTTC. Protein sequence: CASSLVQGSEFF.

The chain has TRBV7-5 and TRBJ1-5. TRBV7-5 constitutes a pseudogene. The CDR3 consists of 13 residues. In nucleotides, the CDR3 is TGTGCCAGAAGCTTAGCCGGAGCGGAGCCCCAGCATTTT. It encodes CARSLAGAEPQHF.

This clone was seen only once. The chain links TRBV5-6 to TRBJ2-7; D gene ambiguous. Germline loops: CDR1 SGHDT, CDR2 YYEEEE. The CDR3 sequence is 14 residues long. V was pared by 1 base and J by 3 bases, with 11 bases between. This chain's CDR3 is CASSLRLVYYEQYF. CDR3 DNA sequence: TGTGCCAGCAGCTTGCGGCTAGTTTACTACGAGCAGTACTTC.

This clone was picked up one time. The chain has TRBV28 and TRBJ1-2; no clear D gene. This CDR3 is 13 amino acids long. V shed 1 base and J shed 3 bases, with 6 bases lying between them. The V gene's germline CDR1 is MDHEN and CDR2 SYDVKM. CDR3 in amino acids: CASSLFGDYGYTF. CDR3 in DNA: TGTGCCAGCAGTTTATTCGGGGACTATGGCTACACCTTC.

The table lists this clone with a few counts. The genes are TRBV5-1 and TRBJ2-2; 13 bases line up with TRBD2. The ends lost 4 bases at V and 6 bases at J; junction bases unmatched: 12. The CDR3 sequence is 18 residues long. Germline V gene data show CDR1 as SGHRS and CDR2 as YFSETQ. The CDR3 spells CASSPRTSGSNGAGELFF. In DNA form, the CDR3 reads TGCGCCAGCAGCCCGCGGACTAGCGGGAGTAATGGGGCCGGGGAGCTGTTTTTT.

The CDR3 bases are TGTGCCAGCCGACAGGGGTCCCCAGATACGCAGTATTTT. It specifies CASRQGSPDTQYF. This sequence joins TRBV6-5 and TRBJ2-3; 8 positions agree with TRBD1. This CDR3 contains 13 residues. V dropped 8 bases and J dropped 4; count of bases not matched to a gene: 5. Germline V lookup: CDR1 MNHEY, CDR2 SVGAGI.

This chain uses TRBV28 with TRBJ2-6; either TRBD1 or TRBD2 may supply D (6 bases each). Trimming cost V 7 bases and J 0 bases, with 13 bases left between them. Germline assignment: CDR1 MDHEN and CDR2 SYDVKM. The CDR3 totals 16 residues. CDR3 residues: CASTFGGFSGANVLTF. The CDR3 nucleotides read TGTGCCAGCACTTTCGGGGGCTTCTCTGGGGCCAACGTCCTGACTTTC.

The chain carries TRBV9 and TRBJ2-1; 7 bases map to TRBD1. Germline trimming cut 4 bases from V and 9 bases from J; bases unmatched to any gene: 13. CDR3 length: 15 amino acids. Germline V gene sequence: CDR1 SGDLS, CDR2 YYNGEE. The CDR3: CASSPDGTVRLEQFF. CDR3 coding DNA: TGTGCCAGCAGCCCCGATGGGACAGTTAGGCTTGAGCAGTTCTTC.

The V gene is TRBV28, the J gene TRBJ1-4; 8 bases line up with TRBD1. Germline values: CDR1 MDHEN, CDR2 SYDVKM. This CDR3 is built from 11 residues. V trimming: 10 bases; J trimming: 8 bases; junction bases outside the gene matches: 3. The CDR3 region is CATHRGEKLFF. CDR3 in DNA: TGTGCCACACACAGGGGGGAAAAACTGTTTTTT.

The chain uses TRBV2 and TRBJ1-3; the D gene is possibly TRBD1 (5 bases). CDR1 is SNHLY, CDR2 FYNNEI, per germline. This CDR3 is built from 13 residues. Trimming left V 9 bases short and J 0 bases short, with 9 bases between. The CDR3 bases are TGTGCCAGTACACAGGTCTCTGGAAACACCATATATTTT. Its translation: CASTQVSGNTIYF.

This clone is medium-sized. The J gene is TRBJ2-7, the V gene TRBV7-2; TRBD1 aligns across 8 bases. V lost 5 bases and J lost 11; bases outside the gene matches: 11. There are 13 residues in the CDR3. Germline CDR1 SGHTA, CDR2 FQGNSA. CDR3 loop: CASSVTQTGAKYF. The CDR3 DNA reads TGTGCCAGCAGCGTAACTCAGACAGGGGCCAAGTACTTC.

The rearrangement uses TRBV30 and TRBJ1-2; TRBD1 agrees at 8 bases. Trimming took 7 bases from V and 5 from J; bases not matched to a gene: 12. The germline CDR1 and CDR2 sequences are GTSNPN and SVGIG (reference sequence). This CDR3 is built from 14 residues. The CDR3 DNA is TGTGCCTCACAATCCGGGACAGGATATTATGGCTACACCTTC. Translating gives CASQSGTGYYGYTF.

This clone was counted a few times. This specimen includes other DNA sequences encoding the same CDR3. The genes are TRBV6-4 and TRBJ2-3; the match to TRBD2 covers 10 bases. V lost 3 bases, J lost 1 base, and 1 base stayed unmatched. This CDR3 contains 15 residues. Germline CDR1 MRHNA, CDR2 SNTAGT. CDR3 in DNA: TGTGCCAGCAGTGAGGGGACTAGCGGCACAGATACGCAGTATTTT. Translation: CASSEGTSGTDTQYF.

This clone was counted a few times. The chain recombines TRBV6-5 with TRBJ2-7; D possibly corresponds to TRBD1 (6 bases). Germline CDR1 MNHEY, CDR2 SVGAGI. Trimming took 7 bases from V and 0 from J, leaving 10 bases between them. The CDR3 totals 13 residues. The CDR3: CASTRDNSYEQYF. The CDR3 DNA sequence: TGTGCCAGCACCCGGGACAACTCCTACGAGCAGTACTTC.

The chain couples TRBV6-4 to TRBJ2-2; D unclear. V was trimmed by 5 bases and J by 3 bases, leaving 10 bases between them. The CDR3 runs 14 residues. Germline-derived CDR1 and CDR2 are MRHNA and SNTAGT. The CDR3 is CASSYSADTGELFF. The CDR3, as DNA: TGTGCCAGCAGTTATTCAGCAGACACCGGGGAGCTGTTTTTT.

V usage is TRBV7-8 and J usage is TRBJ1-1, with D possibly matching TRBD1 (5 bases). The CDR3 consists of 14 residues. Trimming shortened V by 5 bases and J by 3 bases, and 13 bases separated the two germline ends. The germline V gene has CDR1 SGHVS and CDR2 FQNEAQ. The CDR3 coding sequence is TGTGCCAGCAGCCGGACCCGGGGCGACACTGAAGCTTTCTTT. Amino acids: CASSRTRGDTEAFF.

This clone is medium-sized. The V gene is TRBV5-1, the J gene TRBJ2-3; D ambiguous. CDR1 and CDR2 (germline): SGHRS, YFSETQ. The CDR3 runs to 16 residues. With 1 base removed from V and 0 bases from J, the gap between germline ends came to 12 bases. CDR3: CASSLLGRASTDTQYF. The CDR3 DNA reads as TGCGCCAGCAGCTTGTTGGGCCGAGCTAGCACAGATACGCAGTATTTT.

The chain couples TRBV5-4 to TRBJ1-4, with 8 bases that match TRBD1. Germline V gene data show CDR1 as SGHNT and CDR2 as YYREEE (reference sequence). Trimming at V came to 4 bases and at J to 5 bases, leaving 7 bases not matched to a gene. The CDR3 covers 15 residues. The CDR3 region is CASSVGQGGNEKLFF. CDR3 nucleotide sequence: TGTGCCAGCAGCGTTGGACAGGGCGGGAATGAAAAACTGTTTTTT. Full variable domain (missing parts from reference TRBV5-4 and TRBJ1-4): ETGVTQSPTHLIKTRGQQVTLRCSSQSGHNTVSWYQQALGQGPQFIFQYYREEENGRGNFPPRFSGLQFPNYSSELNVNALELDDSALYLCASSVGQGGNEKLFFGSGTQLSVL.

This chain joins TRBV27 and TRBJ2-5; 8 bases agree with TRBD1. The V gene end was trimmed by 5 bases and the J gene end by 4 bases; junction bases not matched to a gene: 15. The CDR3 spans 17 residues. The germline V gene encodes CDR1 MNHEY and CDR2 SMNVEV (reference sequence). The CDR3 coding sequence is TGTGCCAGCAGTACAGGACAGGGTGGGTCCCGGTTAGAGACCCAGTACTTC. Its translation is CASSTGQGGSRLETQYF.

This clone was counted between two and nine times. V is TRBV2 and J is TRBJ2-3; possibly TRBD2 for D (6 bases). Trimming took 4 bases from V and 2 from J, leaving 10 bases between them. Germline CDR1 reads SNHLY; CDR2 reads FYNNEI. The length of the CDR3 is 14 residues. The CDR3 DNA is TGTGCCAGCAGTGGGGGACTGATCACAGATACGCAGTATTTT. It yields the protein CASSGGLITDTQYF.

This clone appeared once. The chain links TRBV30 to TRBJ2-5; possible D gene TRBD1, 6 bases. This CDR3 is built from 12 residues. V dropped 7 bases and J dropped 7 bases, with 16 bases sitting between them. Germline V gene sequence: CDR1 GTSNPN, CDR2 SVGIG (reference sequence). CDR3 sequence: CASRGQGRTQYF. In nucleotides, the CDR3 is TGTGCCTCCCGAGGGCAGGGGAGGACCCAGTACTTC. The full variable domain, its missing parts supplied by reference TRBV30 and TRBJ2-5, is SQTIHQWPATLVQPVGSPLSLECTVEGTSNPNLYWYRQAAGRGLQLLFYSVGIGQISSEVPQNLSASRPQDRQFILSSKKLLLSDSGFYLCASRGQGRTQYFGPGTRLLVL.

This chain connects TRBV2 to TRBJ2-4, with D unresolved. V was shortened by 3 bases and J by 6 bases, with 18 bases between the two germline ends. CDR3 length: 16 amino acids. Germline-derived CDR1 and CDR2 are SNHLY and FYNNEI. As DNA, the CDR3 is TGTGCCAGCAGTGAGATCTCCCTTGCCCTAGGAAACATTCAGTACTTC. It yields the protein CASSEISLALGNIQYF.

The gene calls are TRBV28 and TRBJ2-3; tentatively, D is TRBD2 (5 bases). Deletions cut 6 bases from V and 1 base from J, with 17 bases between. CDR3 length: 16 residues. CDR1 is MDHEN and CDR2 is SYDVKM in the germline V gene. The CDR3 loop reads CASSQTKGRGTDTQYF. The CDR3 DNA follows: TGTGCCAGCAGCCAGACTAAGGGTAGGGGCACAGATACGCAGTATTTT.

CDR3 coding DNA: TGTGCCAGCAGCTCCGGAAGGACTAGCCGTAATGAGCAGTTCTTC. It codes for CASSSGRTSRNEQFF. The J gene is TRBJ2-1, the V gene TRBV3-1 (or the pseudogene TRBV3-2), with 8 bases aligning to TRBD2. V was pared by 5 bases and J by 7 bases, with 10 bases of the junction left unmatched. CDR3 length: 15 residues. Looked up from germline, CDR1 is LGHDT and CDR2 is YNNKEL (reference sequence).

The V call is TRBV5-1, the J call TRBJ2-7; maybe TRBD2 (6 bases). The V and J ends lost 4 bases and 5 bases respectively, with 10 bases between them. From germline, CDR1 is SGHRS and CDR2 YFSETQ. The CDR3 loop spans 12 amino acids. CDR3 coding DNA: TGCGCCAGCAGCCTTCCGGGGGACGAGCAGTACTTC. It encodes CASSLPGDEQYF.

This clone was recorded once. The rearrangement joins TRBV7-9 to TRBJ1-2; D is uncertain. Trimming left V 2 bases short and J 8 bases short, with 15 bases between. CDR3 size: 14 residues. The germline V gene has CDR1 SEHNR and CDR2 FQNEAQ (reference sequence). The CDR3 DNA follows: TGTGCCAGCAGCTTATTTGGGGATCCTGAGGGCTACACCTTC. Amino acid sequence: CASSLFGDPEGYTF.

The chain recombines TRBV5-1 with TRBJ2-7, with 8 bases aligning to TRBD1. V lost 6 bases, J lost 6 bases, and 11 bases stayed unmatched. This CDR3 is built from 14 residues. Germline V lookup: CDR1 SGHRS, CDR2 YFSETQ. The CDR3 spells CASTLQGEVREQYF. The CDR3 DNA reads TGCGCCAGCACCCTACAGGGGGAGGTACGCGAGCAGTACTTC.

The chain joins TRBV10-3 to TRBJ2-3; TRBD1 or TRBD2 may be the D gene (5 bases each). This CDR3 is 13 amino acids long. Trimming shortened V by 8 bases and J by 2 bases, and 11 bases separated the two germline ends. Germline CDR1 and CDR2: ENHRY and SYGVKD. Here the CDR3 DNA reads TGTGCCATCCGGGACGGAAACACAGATACGCAGTATTTT. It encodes CAIRDGNTDTQYF.